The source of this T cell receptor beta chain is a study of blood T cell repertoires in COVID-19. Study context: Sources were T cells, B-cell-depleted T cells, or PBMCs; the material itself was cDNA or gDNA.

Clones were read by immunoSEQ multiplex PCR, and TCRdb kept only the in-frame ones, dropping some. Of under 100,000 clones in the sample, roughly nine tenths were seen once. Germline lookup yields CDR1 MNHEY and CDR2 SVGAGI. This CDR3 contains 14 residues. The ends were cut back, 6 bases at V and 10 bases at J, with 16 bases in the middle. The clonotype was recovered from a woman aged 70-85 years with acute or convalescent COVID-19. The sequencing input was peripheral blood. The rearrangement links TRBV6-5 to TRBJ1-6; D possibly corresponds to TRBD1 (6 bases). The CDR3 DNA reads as TGTGCCAGCAGAGAGACAGGCCGAGAATCACCCCTCCACTTT. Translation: CASRETGRESPLHF.